These 19 T cell receptor beta chains were sequenced from one sample in a study of cytomegalovirus exposure and HLA in healthy donors (dated by TCRdb to 2017 to 2019). The library was produced with the immunoSEQ multiplex PCR assay. Sourced from immuneACCESS, this table was stored by TCRdb with only in-frame sequences that have V and J called. A share of the clones is absent; for the studies checked, an unresolved V gene accounts for under half, and the remainder has no known explanation. Recorded for this sample are more than 150,000 clones; roughly 91% of them occurred a single time. The ten top clones hold about 3% of the sample. Source material: PBMCs. All receptors come from a man aged 18 to 29 in good health and CMV-seronegative.

This chain joins TRBV7-8 and TRBJ1-5, with no clear D. V lost 5 bases and J 2 bases, leaving 19 bases between the germline ends. The CDR3 covers 17 residues. Germline CDR1 SGHVS, CDR2 FQNEAQ. CDR3 coding DNA: TGTGCCAGCAGCCCAGAACCACGGGTTAGTGGCAATCAGCCCCAGCATTTT. Protein product: CASSPEPRVSGNQPQHF.

The rearrangement joins TRBV4-3 to TRBJ2-7; D gene ambiguous. The germline V and J ends were trimmed by 1 base and 12 bases, with 16 bases remaining between them. This CDR3 has 13 residues. The V gene's germline CDR1 is LGHNA and CDR2 YSLEER. This chain's CDR3 is CASSQVVSADPYF. The CDR3 region has the DNA TGCGCCAGCAGCCAAGTTGTAAGCGCCGACCCGTACTTC.

The chain combines TRBV5-1 with TRBJ1-4, with 7 bases fitting TRBD1. CDR3 length: 16 residues. Trimming removed 0 bases from V and 4 bases from J; junction bases left unmatched: 6. Germline V gene data show CDR1 as SGHRS and CDR2 as YFSETQ. The CDR3 coding sequence is TGCGCCAGCAGCTTGGTCTCGGGACAGAGTAATGAAAAACTGTTTTTT. It is translated as CASSLVSGQSNEKLFF.

This clone was found a few times. The chain recombines TRBV15 with TRBJ1-5, with 8 bases aligning to TRBD1. This CDR3 contains 16 residues. Germline V gene sequence: CDR1 LNHNV, CDR2 YYDKDF (reference sequence). The ends lost 3 bases at V and 1 base at J; junction bases unmatched: 5. CDR3 residues: CATSRARDRSNQPQHF. The CDR3 bases are TGTGCCACCAGCAGGGCCCGGGACAGGAGCAATCAGCCCCAGCATTTT.

This clone was recorded only once. This chain joins TRBV5-4 and TRBJ1-1; weak D call: TRBD1 (6 bases). V shed 2 bases and J shed 4 bases, with 18 bases lying between them. The CDR3 sequence is 16 residues long. Germline V gene sequence: CDR1 SGHNT, CDR2 YYREEE (reference sequence). The CDR3 loop is CASSFRGGMLSTEAFF. The CDR3, as DNA: TGTGCCAGCAGCTTTCGAGGGGGAATGTTGTCCACTGAAGCTTTCTTT.

The rearrangement links TRBV6-5 to TRBJ2-6; D is unclear. The V and J ends lost 4 bases and 5 bases respectively, with 9 bases between them. CDR3 length: 14 residues. Germline V gene data show CDR1 as MNHEY and CDR2 as SVGAGI. The CDR3 region has the DNA TGTGCCAGCAGTTCATCAAGCTGGGCCAACGTCCTGACTTTC. This gives the protein CASSSSSWANVLTF.

V gene TRBV10-1 combines with J gene TRBJ2-7; 8 bases agree with TRBD2. Trimming at V came to 3 bases and at J to 7 bases, leaving 5 bases not matched to a gene. This CDR3 has 13 amino acids. Germline V CDR1 and CDR2: WNHNN, SYGVQD (reference sequence). The CDR3 sequence: CASSDEGGREQYF. The CDR3 DNA sequence: TGCGCCAGCAGTGACGAGGGCGGGAGGGAGCAGTACTTC.

The rearrangement links TRBV19 to TRBJ2-1; a weak D match, TRBD1 (6 bases). The CDR3 runs to 15 residues. The V gene's germline CDR1 is LNHDA and CDR2 SQIVND (reference sequence). V dropped 7 bases and J dropped 5 bases, with 18 bases sitting between them. Here the CDR3 DNA reads TGTGCCAGTACTCCACCCGGGACAATCCACAATGAGCAGTTCTTC. The encoded protein is CASTPPGTIHNEQFF. Drawing the rest from reference TRBV19 and TRBJ2-1, the complete variable domain is DGGITQSPKYLFRKEGQNVTLSCEQNLNHDAMYWYRQDPGQGLRLIYYSQIVNDFQKGDIAEGYSVSREKKESFPLTVTSAQKNPTAFYLCASTPPGTIHNEQFFGPGTRLTVL.

This clone was seen once. The chain carries TRBV19 and TRBJ1-4; no reliable D call. Per germline, CDR1 LNHDA and CDR2 SQIVND (reference sequence). The CDR3 runs to 14 residues. V was shortened by 7 bases and J by 1 base, with 10 bases between the two germline ends. In DNA form, the CDR3 reads TGTGCCAGTACAACTAGGGTAACTAATGAAAAACTGTTTTTT. Encoded protein: CASTTRVTNEKLFF.

This clone has just a few counts. The chain recombines TRBV11-2 with TRBJ2-1; D possibly corresponds to TRBD2 (7 bases). The CDR3 sequence is 16 residues long. Trimming took 5 bases from V and 5 from J, leaving 19 bases between them. Germline CDR1 and CDR2: SGHAT and FQNNGV. CDR3 sequence: CASSPRRGLADNEQFF. For the CDR3, the DNA is TGTGCCAGCAGCCCCCGCCGGGGGCTAGCGGACAATGAGCAGTTCTTC.

This clone was found a few times. For the CDR3, the DNA is TGCGCCAGCAGCCAGACGGGAACAGGGAGCTATGGCTACACCTTC. This encodes CASSQTGTGSYGYTF. The chain links TRBV4-1 to TRBJ1-2; maybe TRBD1 (6 bases). Deletions cut 3 bases from V and 4 bases from J, with 15 bases between. CDR3 length: 15 residues. Looked up from germline, CDR1 is MGHRA and CDR2 is YSYEKL.

The J gene is TRBJ2-1, the V gene TRBV19; a possible D gene is TRBD2 (6 bases). V was trimmed by 3 bases and J by 0 bases, leaving 12 bases between them. Per germline, CDR1 LNHDA and CDR2 SQIVND (reference sequence). The CDR3 has 16 amino acids. This CDR3 is CASSILGGGSYNEQFF. The DNA for the CDR3 is TGTGCCAGTAGTATCTTGGGGGGAGGCTCCTACAATGAGCAGTTCTTC.

This clone was detected a few times. This chain links TRBV19 with TRBJ1-1; 9 bases align to TRBD1. The CDR3 totals 15 residues. Germline assignment: CDR1 LNHDA and CDR2 SQIVND (reference sequence). Unmatched junction bases numbered 5, after V lost 4 bases and J lost 2 bases. The CDR3 is CASSRGQGINTEAFF. Here the CDR3 DNA reads TGTGCCAGTAGTAGGGGACAGGGAATCAACACTGAAGCTTTCTTT.

The chain employs TRBV19 and TRBJ2-1; a weak D match, TRBD2 (5 bases). Germline lookup yields CDR1 LNHDA and CDR2 SQIVND (reference sequence). CDR3 length: 15 amino acids. V shed 7 bases and J shed 0 bases, with 13 bases lying between them. This CDR3 reads CASMGSGPSYNEQFF. DNA of the CDR3: TGTGCCAGTATGGGAAGCGGCCCCTCCTACAATGAGCAGTTCTTC. The complete variable domain, with remaining parts taken from reference TRBV19 and TRBJ2-1, reads DGGITQSPKYLFRKEGQNVTLSCEQNLNHDAMYWYRQDPGQGLRLIYYSQIVNDFQKGDIAEGYSVSREKKESFPLTVTSAQKNPTAFYLCASMGSGPSYNEQFFGPGTRLTVL.

The J gene is TRBJ1-2, the V gene TRBV2; 9 nucleotides match TRBD1. Germline-derived CDR1 and CDR2 are SNHLY and FYNNEI. V trimming: 3 bases; J trimming: 0 bases; junction bases outside the gene matches: 5. The CDR3 extends over 16 amino acids. CDR3: CASSDTGGPANYGYTF. CDR3 coding DNA: TGTGCCAGCAGTGACACAGGGGGCCCCGCTAACTATGGCTACACCTTC.

The gene calls are TRBV6-5 and TRBJ2-7; D unclear. The CDR3 spans 15 residues. V was cut by 2 bases and J by 3 bases, with 14 bases left in between. Germline CDR1 and CDR2: MNHEY and SVGAGI. The CDR3 DNA is TGTGCCAGCAGTTACCCACTCAGACATCTCTACGAGCAGTACGTC. The encoded protein is CASSYPLRHLYEQYV.

V is TRBV9 and J is TRBJ1-1, with TRBD1 matching 7 bases. The CDR3 loop spans 15 amino acids. Losses at the gene ends were 0 bases for V and 7 bases for J; bases not matched to a gene: 9. The germline gives CDR1 SGDLS, CDR2 YYNGEE. This CDR3 is CASSVGPGGLDEAFF. CDR3 coding DNA: TGTGCCAGCAGCGTAGGTCCAGGGGGATTGGATGAAGCTTTCTTT.

This rearrangement joins TRBV4-1 to TRBJ1-1; weak D call: TRBD1 (6 bases). Germline CDR1 MGHRA, CDR2 YSYEKL. This CDR3 region has 12 residues. V was cut by 2 bases and J by 5 bases, with 6 bases left in between. The CDR3 bases are TGCGCCAGCAGCCAACAGGGGACTGAAGCTTTCTTT. Translated: CASSQQGTEAFF.

This rearrangement joins TRBV5-4 to TRBJ2-5; the match to TRBD2 covers 9 bases. Germline CDR1 and CDR2: SGHNT and YYREEE (reference sequence). With 0 bases clipped from V and 5 bases from J, the junction kept 5 bases outside the gene matches. CDR3 length equals 15 residues. The CDR3 reads CASSLGAGGLETQYF. CDR3 DNA: TGTGCCAGCAGCTTGGGCGCGGGGGGGCTTGAGACCCAGTACTTC.